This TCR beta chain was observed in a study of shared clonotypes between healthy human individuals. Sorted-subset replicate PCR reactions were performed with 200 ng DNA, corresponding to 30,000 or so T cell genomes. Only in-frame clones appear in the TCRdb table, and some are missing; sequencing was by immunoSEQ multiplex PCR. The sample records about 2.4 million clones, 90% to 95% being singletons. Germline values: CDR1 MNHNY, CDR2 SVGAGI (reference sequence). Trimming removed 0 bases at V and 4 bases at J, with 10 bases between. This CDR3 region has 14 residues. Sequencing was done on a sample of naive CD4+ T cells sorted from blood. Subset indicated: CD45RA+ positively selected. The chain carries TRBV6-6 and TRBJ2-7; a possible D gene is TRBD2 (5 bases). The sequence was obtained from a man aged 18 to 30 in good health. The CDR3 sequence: CASSYSGLRYEQYF. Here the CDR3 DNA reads TGTGCCAGCAGTTACTCCGGACTTCGGTACGAGCAGTACTTC.